This passage covers 10 T cell receptor beta chains from one sample sequenced in a study of cytomegalovirus exposure and HLA in healthy donors. The PCR contained 60 Vbeta and 13 Jbeta primers. This table comes from immunoSEQ multiplex PCR, and its TCRdb copy is limited to in-frame clones, with some not included. In the table there are about 190,000 clones, over 70% of which are singletons. The sequenced sample was PBMCs. The receptors here all came from a woman in her thirties in good health and CMV-seropositive.

The rearrangement links TRBV19 to TRBJ1-5, with TRBD1 as a possible D gene (5 bases). The V gene's germline CDR1 is LNHDA and CDR2 SQIVND (reference sequence). V shed 9 bases and J shed 2 bases, with 14 bases lying between them. CDR3 length: 14 amino acids. CDR3 sequence reads: CASESGVGNQPQHF. In nucleotides, the CDR3 is TGTGCCAGCGAGTCGGGGGTTGGCAATCAGCCCCAGCATTTT.

The chain has TRBV28 and TRBJ1-5, with 7 bases that match TRBD1. Germline assignment: CDR1 MDHEN and CDR2 SYDVKM. The CDR3 consists of 13 residues. Trimming cost V 3 bases and J 6 bases; bases outside gene matches: 2. The CDR3 sequence: CASSFQGGQPQHF. CDR3 nucleotides: TGTGCCAGCAGTTTTCAGGGGGGTCAGCCCCAGCATTTT.

Of note for this clone: The junction departs from germline at one end; a sequencing error may be responsible. V usage is TRBV7-9 and J usage is TRBJ2-5; no definite D call. The CDR3 sequence is 18 residues long. Per the germline V gene, CDR1 is SEHNR and CDR2 is FQNEAQ (reference sequence). The CDR3 coding sequence is TGTTCCAGCAGCTTAATAGGCAGGTCTCTCATCCTACAAGAGACCCAGTACTTC. Translating it yields CSSSLIGRSLILQETQYF.

This clone was counted only a few times. The V gene is TRBV7-9, the J gene TRBJ2-1; 8 bases are a match to TRBD1. Trimming at V came to 7 bases and at J to 6 bases, leaving 11 bases not matched to a gene. From germline, CDR1 is SEHNR and CDR2 FQNEAQ (reference sequence). The CDR3 is made up of 15 amino acids. CDR3 DNA sequence: TGTGCCAGCACCGCCCCGGGACAGGTTACCAATGAGCAGTTCTTC. Amino acids: CASTAPGQVTNEQFF. The whole variable domain, filled in from reference TRBV7-9 and TRBJ2-1, reads DTGVSQNPRHKITKRGQNVTFRCDPISEHNRLYWYRQTLGQGPEFLTYFQNEAQLEKSRLLSDRFSAERPKGSFSTLEIQRTEQGDSAMYLCASTAPGQVTNEQFFGPGTRLTVL.

V is TRBV5-4 and J is TRBJ2-5, with 9 bases that match TRBD1. The CDR3 loop spans 14 amino acids. Per the germline V gene, CDR1 is SGHNT and CDR2 is YYREEE (reference sequence). V lost 5 bases to trimming and J lost 5 bases; unmatched junction nucleotides: 7. The DNA of the CDR3 is TGTGCCAGCAGTTCCGGGACAGGGATGGAGACCCAGTACTTC. The encoded protein is CASSSGTGMETQYF.

The count of this clone is one. This specimen includes other DNA sequences encoding the same CDR3. The CDR3 nucleotides read TGTGCCAGCTCACCAGACGGGGCCTACGAGCAGTACTTC. Translating gives CASSPDGAYEQYF. J is TRBJ2-7 and V is TRBV18, with D perhaps TRBD2 (5 bases). This CDR3 has 13 residues. V was trimmed by 2 bases and J by 2 bases, leaving 7 bases between them. Germline V gene lookup returns CDR1 KGHSH and CDR2 LQKENI.

V usage is TRBV4-1 and J usage is TRBJ2-7, with unresolved D. Germline values: CDR1 MGHRA, CDR2 YSYEKL. CDR3 length: 18 residues. V lost 0 bases to trimming and J lost 4 bases, with 22 bases between them. The CDR3 here is CASSQDSTAADAAYEQYF. In DNA form, the CDR3 reads TGCGCCAGCAGCCAAGATAGCACCGCGGCGGATGCCGCGTACGAGCAGTACTTC.

The genes are TRBV10-1 and TRBJ1-3; maybe TRBD1 (6 bases). CDR3 length equals 13 residues. The germline V and J ends were trimmed by 8 bases and 0 bases, with 8 bases remaining between them. CDR1 and CDR2 from the germline V gene are WNHNN and SYGVQD (reference sequence). The DNA for the CDR3 is TGCGCCAGCGGGACAAACTCTGGAAACACCATATATTTT. As protein: CASGTNSGNTIYF.

V usage is TRBV5-1 and J usage is TRBJ2-1, with TRBD2 identical over 11 bases. Trimming at V came to 1 base and at J to 5 bases, leaving 2 bases not matched to a gene. This CDR3 has 15 residues. Germline V CDR1 and CDR2: SGHRS, YFSETQ. CDR3 loop: CASSLMTSGNNEQFF. CDR3 nucleotide sequence: TGCGCCAGCAGCTTGATGACTAGCGGGAACAATGAGCAGTTCTTC.

In DNA form, the CDR3 reads TGTGCCAGCAGCGCAGGACAGGTCCCGACCGTGGGGGCTTTCTTT. Translated: CASSAGQVPTVGAFF. The chain recombines TRBV5-4 with TRBJ1-1; 7 bases are shared with TRBD1. With V trimmed by 4 bases and J by 11 bases, 17 bases remained unmatched. The CDR3 runs to 15 residues. The V gene's germline CDR1 is SGHNT and CDR2 YYREEE (reference sequence). The full variable domain, completed using reference TRBV5-4 and TRBJ1-1, is ETGVTQSPTHLIKTRGQQVTLRCSSQSGHNTVSWYQQALGQGPQFIFQYYREEENGRGNFPPRFSGLQFPNYSSELNVNALELDDSALYLCASSAGQVPTVGAFFGQGTRLTVV.